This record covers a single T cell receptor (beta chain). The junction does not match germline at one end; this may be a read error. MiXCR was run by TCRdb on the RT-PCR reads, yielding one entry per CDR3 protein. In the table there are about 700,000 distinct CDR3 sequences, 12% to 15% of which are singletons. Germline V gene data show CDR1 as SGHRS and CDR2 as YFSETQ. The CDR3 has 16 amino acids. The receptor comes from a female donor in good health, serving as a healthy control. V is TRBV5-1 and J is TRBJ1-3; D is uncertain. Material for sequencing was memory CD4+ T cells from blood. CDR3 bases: TGCGCCAGCAGCCGAGGGCCAGGCCCCTCTGGAGACACCATATATTTT. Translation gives CASSRGPGPSGDTIYF.